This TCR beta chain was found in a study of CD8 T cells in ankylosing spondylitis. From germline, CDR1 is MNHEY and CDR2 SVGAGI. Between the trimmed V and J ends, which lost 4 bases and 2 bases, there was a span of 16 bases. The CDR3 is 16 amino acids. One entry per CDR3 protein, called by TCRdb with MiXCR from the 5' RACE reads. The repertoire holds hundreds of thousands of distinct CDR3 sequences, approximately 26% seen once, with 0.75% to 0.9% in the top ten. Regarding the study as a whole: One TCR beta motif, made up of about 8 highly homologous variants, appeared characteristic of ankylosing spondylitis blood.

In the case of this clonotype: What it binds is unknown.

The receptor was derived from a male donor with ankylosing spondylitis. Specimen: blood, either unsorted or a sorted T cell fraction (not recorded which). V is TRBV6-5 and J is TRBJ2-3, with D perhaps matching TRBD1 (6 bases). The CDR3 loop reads CASSFTGTGHTDTQYF. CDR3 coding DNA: TGTGCCAGCAGTTTCACCGGGACGGGACACACAGATACGCAGTATTTT.